This is a list of T cell receptor beta chains from one sample in a study of T cell responses to AZD1222 COVID-19 vaccine. Using immunoSEQ multiplex PCR, the repertoire was profiled, and TCRdb retains in-frame clones only, with some absent. Among 110,000 to 150,000 clones listed, more than 90% were seen once. Sequences were derived from peripheral blood, sampled on day 0 of AZD1222 vaccination. The receptor set was obtained from an adult in good health. Both conserved end residues are trimmed from each CDR3. A D gene is named only where the DNA matches it firmly. Size is omitted from some rows. Given values are once, few, many or a class for expanded clones.

D	V	size	J	CDR3
.	TRBV28	few	TRBJ1-5	ASSSTPQGRSNQPQH
TRBD2	TRBV6-2/TRBV6-3	.	TRBJ2-2	ASSQGLAGGPDTGELF
.	TRBV23-1	.	TRBJ2-4	AGPGQY
.	TRBV2	.	TRBJ2-7	ASRPGAHYEQY
.	TRBV18	.	TRBJ1-6	ASSPSEGTNSPLH
.	TRBV14	.	TRBJ1-3	ASSQDIAGNTIY
.	TRBV7-2	.	TRBJ2-2	ASSPGTGELF
.	TRBV5-1	.	TRBJ2-7	ASSLAPSLGEQY
.	TRBV7-9	.	TRBJ2-2	ASSLKRENTGELF
TRBD1	TRBV30	.	TRBJ1-4	AWGDRVGEKLF
.	TRBV14	.	TRBJ2-1	ASSLGNEQF
TRBD1	TRBV10-3	.	TRBJ1-3	AIRGTGYSGNTIY
TRBD1	TRBV10-3	.	TRBJ1-2	AISDTGGSFDGYT
TRBD2	TRBV6-2/TRBV6-3	.	TRBJ2-7	ASSHSGRVPYEQY
TRBD1	TRBV27	.	TRBJ1-1	ASSWADRVNTEAF
.	TRBV7-2	few	TRBJ1-4	ASSMGRNEKLF
.	TRBV29-1	.	TRBJ2-1	SVVEGWDSYNEQF
.	TRBV29-1	.	TRBJ2-3	SVDGDTQY
.	TRBV29-1	.	TRBJ2-3	SVLVGGATDTQY
.	TRBV5-4	.	TRBJ1-4	ASSIGTDPNEKLF
TRBD1	TRBV27	.	TRBJ1-2	ASSSGGGYT
TRBD2	TRBV2	.	TRBJ2-3	ASRILADTQY
.	TRBV4-3	.	TRBJ2-2	ASSRDHANTGELF
.	TRBV19	.	TRBJ2-7	ASSIVSGQVEQY
.	TRBV5-1	.	TRBJ1-1	ASSLAGPGMNTEAF
.	TRBV3-1/TRBV3-2	.	TRBJ2-3	ASSQGYTQY
.	TRBV10-2	.	TRBJ2-3	ASTIAGTDTQY
TRBD1	TRBV30	.	TRBJ1-1	AWRGDRNTEAF
TRBD1	TRBV2	.	TRBJ1-4	ASSEAWTGDEKLF
TRBD1	TRBV5-5	.	TRBJ1-2	ASSLDPGTGGPGYT
.	TRBV5-4	.	TRBJ1-1	ASSLYGGTEAF
TRBD2	TRBV9	few	TRBJ2-3	ASSVDPGTSGRQGDTQY
.	TRBV18	.	TRBJ1-2	ASSPRESGYGYT
.	TRBV10-2	.	TRBJ2-2	ASSELGTGELF
.	TRBV2	.	TRBJ2-5	ASTRQGAGRETQY
.	TRBV10-1	few	TRBJ2-7	ASSSTSPSEQY
.	TRBV14	.	TRBJ1-3	ASSQNGRIQRNTIY